This T cell receptor beta chain stems from a study of T cell repertoires in cytomegalovirus infection. For the study at large: Indications came from public TCR beta signatures; they pointed to CMV infection and to a matching HLA type.

The CDR3 totals 16 residues. Trimming took off 0 bases at V and 0 bases at J, with 9 bases between the two ends. CDR1 and CDR2 (germline): DFQATT, SNEGSKA (reference sequence). TCRdb re-called the reads with MiXCR, one entry per CDR3 protein. The repertoire has under 200,000 distinct CDR3 sequences, 7.5% to 10% of them found once; the top ten carry approximately 4.6%. General study results and limits: The cumulative frequency of public TCR beta families identified carriers of CMV plus the relevant HLA.

Remarks on this clonotype: No antigen is known for it.

V gene TRBV20-1 combines with J gene TRBJ1-6; D unresolved. The sequenced sample was PBMCs. This receptor was identified in a human donor in good health (CMV status not recorded). Some clones in this sample may be carry-over from other donors' samples. CDR3 protein: CSARDPASSYNSPLHF. The CDR3 nucleotides read TGCAGTGCTAGAGATCCAGCTAGCTCCTATAATTCACCCCTCCACTTT.